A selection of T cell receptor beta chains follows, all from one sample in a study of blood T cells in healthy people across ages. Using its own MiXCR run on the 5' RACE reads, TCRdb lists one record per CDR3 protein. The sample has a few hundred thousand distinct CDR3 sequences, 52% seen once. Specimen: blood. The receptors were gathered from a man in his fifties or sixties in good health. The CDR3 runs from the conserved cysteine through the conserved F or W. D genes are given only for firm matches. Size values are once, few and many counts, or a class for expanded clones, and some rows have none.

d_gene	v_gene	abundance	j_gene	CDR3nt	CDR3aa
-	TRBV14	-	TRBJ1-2	TGTGCCAGCAGCCAGTACGTTGGGGCGCAAGTCTATGACTACACCTTC	CASSQYVGAQVYDYTF
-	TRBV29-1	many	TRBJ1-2	TGCAGCTGTGGTGGGGGAAACTATGGCTACACCTTC	CSCGGGNYGYTF
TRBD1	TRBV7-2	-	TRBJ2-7	TGTGCCAGCAGCTTAGAGGGGACAGCTTCCTACGAGCAGTACTTC	CASSLEGTASYEQYF
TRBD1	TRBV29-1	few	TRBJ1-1	TGCAGCGGGGACAGACAGGGGAAGACTGAAGCTTTCTTT	CSGDRQGKTEAFF
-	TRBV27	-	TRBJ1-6	TGTGCCAGCAGTTTGACCTATAATTCACCCCTCCACTTT	CASSLTYNSPLHF
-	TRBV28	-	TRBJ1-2	TGTGCCAGCAGAAATAATGGCTACACCTTC	CASRNNGYTF
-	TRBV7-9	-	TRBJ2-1	TGTGCCAGCAGCTTAGTTCTTCCAGGGGCCAATGAGCAGTTCTTC	CASSLVLPGANEQFF
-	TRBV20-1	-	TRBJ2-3	TGCAGTGCTAGGCTAGCCGGGGTTACAGATACGCAGTATTTT	CSARLAGVTDTQYF
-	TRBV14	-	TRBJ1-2	TGTGCCAGCAGCCAAGCGATGGGGCAGAGCTATGGCTACACCTTC	CASSQAMGQSYGYTF
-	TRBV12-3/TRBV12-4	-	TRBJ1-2	TGTGCCAGCAGTCCCGGACCTTCCTATGGCTACACCTTC	CASSPGPSYGYTF
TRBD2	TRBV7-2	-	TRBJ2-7	TGTGCCAGCAGCCCCCCGGGACTAGCGGGAGGGAACTACGAGCAGTACTTC	CASSPPGLAGGNYEQYF
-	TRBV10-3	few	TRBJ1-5	TGTGCCACCCGAGAAGGCAGGGGAGAACAGCCCCAGCATTTT	CATREGRGEQPQHF
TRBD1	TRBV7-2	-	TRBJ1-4	TGTGCCAGCAGCCTAAACAGGGGGAATAATGAAAAACTGTTTTTT	CASSLNRGNNEKLFF
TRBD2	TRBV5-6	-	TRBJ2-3	TGTGCCAGCAGCTTGGATCTCGGTCTAGCGGGAGGGCGCACAGATACGCAGTATTTT	CASSLDLGLAGGRTDTQYF
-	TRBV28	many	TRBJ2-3	TGTGCCAGCAGTTTAGTAGGTGTAGATACGCAGTATTTT	CASSLVGVDTQYF
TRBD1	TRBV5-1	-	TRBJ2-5	TGCGCCAGCACCCCGGGGACAGGGGCACAAGAGACCCAGTACTTC	CASTPGTGAQETQYF
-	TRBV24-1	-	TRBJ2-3	TGTGCCACCAGTGATCCCCCCACAGATACGCAGTATTTT	CATSDPPTDTQYF
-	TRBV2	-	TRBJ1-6	TGTGCCAGCAGCGTCCCACCGGAGAGCTCCTATAATTCACCCCTCCACTTT	CASSVPPESSYNSPLHF
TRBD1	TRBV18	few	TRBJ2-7	TGTGCCAGCTCAACGGGACAGGGCGAGCAGTACTTC	CASSTGQGEQYF
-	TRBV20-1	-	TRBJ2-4	TGCAGTGCTACCCTGGTGGCGCCCAAAAACATTCAGTACTTC	CSATLVAPKNIQYF